Included here is one TCR beta chain sequence, with context. TCRdb reprocessed the 5' RACE reads, keeping one entry per CDR3 protein, no DNA. The sample data list some 150,000 distinct CDR3 sequences. The CDR3 covers 13 residues. Germline V gene lookup returns CDR1 SEHNR and CDR2 FQNEAQ (reference sequence). The data stem from a study of T cells expressing NK-cell markers. The receptor's source is a woman in her 50s in good health. The sequenced sample was blood T cells: a sorted CD56 or NKG2C T cell subset, CD4+ or CD8+ T cells, or bulk PBMC T cells (not recorded which). V and J are TRBV7-9 and TRBJ1-3. CDR3: CACWQAFGNTIYF.